The 22 T cell receptor beta chains given below trace back to one sample, sequenced in a study of blood T cells in healthy people across ages. Primers used in a second PCR of roughly 7 to 12 cycles were a sample-barcoded 5' primer and a J-beta primer mix. MiXCR, applied by TCRdb to the 5' RACE reads, yields one record per CDR3 protein. This sample has about 830,000 distinct CDR3 sequences, with 55% to 75% found just once. The sequenced material came from blood. All receptors derive from a man aged 25 to 40 in good health.

The J gene is TRBJ2-7, the V gene TRBV20-1; D is perhaps TRBD2 (5 bases). The J call may not be correct, given that the DNA end is closer to TRBJ2-5. This CDR3 is 15 amino acids long. Looked up from germline, CDR1 is DFQATT and CDR2 is SNEGSKA (reference sequence). CDR3 nucleotide sequence: TGCAGTGCTGGAGGCCCGCTAGGGAAGGAAGAGACCCAGTACTTC. Residues: CSAGGPLGKEETQYF.

The chain couples TRBV20-1 to TRBJ1-2; 8 bases map to TRBD1. Unmatched junction bases numbered 13, after V lost 6 bases and J lost 4 bases. Per germline, CDR1 DFQATT and CDR2 SNEGSKA (reference sequence). The CDR3 runs 15 residues. CDR3 sequence: CSALFHDRGGYGYTF. The CDR3, as DNA: TGCAGTGCCCTTTTCCACGACAGGGGAGGCTATGGCTACACCTTC.

The rearrangement uses TRBV20-1 and TRBJ1-2; D is possibly TRBD1 (5 bases). CDR3 length: 18 residues. Trimming took off 0 bases at V and 3 bases at J, with 23 bases between the two ends. CDR1 and CDR2 from the germline V gene are DFQATT and SNEGSKA (reference sequence). The CDR3 DNA follows: TGCAGTGCTAGAGATATGGGGCGACGGGCGACATTCGACTATGGCTACACCTTC. Its protein is CSARDMGRRATFDYGYTF.

V gene TRBV7-9 combines with J gene TRBJ2-7; 7 bases fit TRBD1. Germline assignment: CDR1 SEHNR and CDR2 FQNEAQ (reference sequence). V gave up 1 base and J gave up 3 bases; unmatched junction bases: 9. The CDR3 is 16 amino acids. This CDR3 is CASSLENRGPDYEQYF. As DNA, the CDR3 is TGTGCCAGCAGCTTAGAAAACAGGGGTCCGGACTACGAGCAGTACTTC. Together with reference TRBV7-9 and TRBJ2-7, the CDR3 gives the full variable domain: DTGVSQNPRHKITKRGQNVTFRCDPISEHNRLYWYRQTLGQGPEFLTYFQNEAQLEKSRLLSDRFSAERPKGSFSTLEIQRTEQGDSAMYLCASSLENRGPDYEQYFGPGTRLTVT.

The table lists this clonotype with a few counts. J is TRBJ2-5 and V is TRBV12-3 or TRBV12-4; TRBD2 matches at 7 bases. The CDR3 is 13 amino acids. V was clipped by 5 bases and J by 3 bases; unmatched bases: 3. In DNA form, the CDR3 reads TGTGCCAGCAGTATGGGGGGGGAAGAGACCCAGTACTTC. It codes for CASSMGGEETQYF.

This clonotype was seen a few times. The V gene is TRBV4-3, the J gene TRBJ2-1, with D maybe TRBD2 (6 bases). Trimming cost V 0 bases and J 1 base, with 10 bases left between them. Germline V gives CDR1 LGHNA, CDR2 YSLEER. The CDR3 is 16 amino acids. The CDR3 DNA is TGCGCCAGCAGCCAAGAATCGGAGGGGTCCTACAATGAGCAGTTCTTC. It yields the protein CASSQESEGSYNEQFF.

The CDR3 coding sequence is TGCAGTGCTAGGAGGATCGAGGGGGGTAACTATGGCTACACCTTC. Amino acids: CSARRIEGGNYGYTF. This chain connects TRBV20-1 to TRBJ1-2; weak D call: TRBD1 (6 bases). The CDR3 spans 15 residues. Germline values: CDR1 DFQATT, CDR2 SNEGSKA (reference sequence). With 3 bases removed from V and 1 base from J, the gap between germline ends came to 15 bases.

This chain connects TRBV7-9 to TRBJ2-6; no firm D call. The CDR3 covers 15 residues. The germline CDR1 and CDR2 sequences are SEHNR and FQNEAQ (reference sequence). The ends were cut back, 0 bases at V and 3 bases at J, with 6 bases in the middle. In DNA form, the CDR3 reads TGTGCCAGCAGCTTAGCCCACCTTGGGGCCAACGTCCTGACTTTC. It encodes CASSLAHLGANVLTF.

The CDR3: CASSLKRDSYNEQFF. DNA for the CDR3: TGTGCCAGCAGCCTGAAACGTGACAGTTACAATGAGCAGTTCTTC. This rearrangement joins TRBV11-2 to TRBJ2-1, with D maybe TRBD1 (5 bases). This CDR3 has 15 residues. Per the germline V gene, CDR1 is SGHAT and CDR2 is FQNNGV. Trimming pared 5 bases from V and 4 bases from J, leaving 15 bases between.

The genes are TRBV3-1 and TRBJ2-5; D gene unclear. The CDR3 consists of 15 residues. Germline values: CDR1 LGHDT, CDR2 YNNKEL (reference sequence). V lost 0 bases and J lost 2, with 10 bases in between. Written as DNA, the CDR3 is TGTGCCAGCAGCCAAGAGGCTCTACCACAAGAGACCCAGTACTTC. This encodes CASSQEALPQETQYF.

The chain uses TRBV20-1 and TRBJ2-1; TRBD2 aligns across 7 bases. Germline lookup yields CDR1 DFQATT and CDR2 SNEGSKA (reference sequence). V gave up 1 base and J gave up 5 bases; unmatched junction bases: 8. This CDR3 is built from 15 residues. The CDR3 nucleotides are TGCAGTGCTAGAGCAAGGGCGGGAGAACACAATGAGCAGTTCTTC. Translating gives CSARARAGEHNEQFF.

This clonotype was counted a single time. V and J are TRBV28 and TRBJ2-4; the D gene could be TRBD1 or TRBD2 (5 bases each). The V end lost 4 bases, the J end lost 0 bases, and 16 bases lay between the germline ends. Germline V CDR1 and CDR2: MDHEN, SYDVKM. The CDR3 has 17 residues. CDR3 sequence (DNA): TGTGCCAGCAGTTCCATCTCTGGGACCTTAGCCAAAAACATTCAGTACTTC. Translated: CASSSISGTLAKNIQYF.

This chain connects TRBV20-1 to TRBJ2-3; 11 bases align to TRBD2. Germline CDR1 is DFQATT and CDR2 is SNEGSKA (reference sequence). With V trimmed by 2 bases and J by 4 bases, 17 bases remained unmatched. The CDR3 totals 19 residues. CDR3 residues: CSARTIGLAGSTGADTQYF. CDR3 DNA: TGCAGTGCTAGAACAATCGGACTAGCGGGTTCTACAGGTGCAGATACGCAGTATTTT.

This clonotype was counted only a few times. This sequence joins TRBV12-3 or TRBV12-4 and TRBJ1-5; D unresolved. The CDR3 runs to 12 residues. Trimming left V 4 bases short and J 7 bases short, with 8 bases between. CDR3 protein: CASSSPPQPQHF. The CDR3 DNA is TGTGCCAGCAGTTCACCCCCACAGCCCCAGCATTTT.

As to this clonotype: Mismatch with germline at one junction end may stem from a read error. The gene calls are TRBV5-1 and TRBJ2-1, with D tentatively TRBD1 or TRBD2 (5 bases each). The CDR3 has 15 amino acids. The germline gives CDR1 SGHRS, CDR2 YFSETQ. CDR3 DNA: TGCGCCAGCAGCCTGGGACCTAGCTCCTACAATGGGCAGTTCTTC. It yields the protein CASSLGPSSYNGQFF.

The V call is TRBV30, the J call TRBJ1-2; D may be TRBD1 (6 bases). Germline V gene lookup returns CDR1 GTSNPN and CDR2 SVGIG (reference sequence). V was trimmed by 2 bases and J by 2 bases, leaving 6 bases between them. The CDR3 extends over 12 amino acids. DNA for the CDR3: TGTGCCTGGAGTACAGGGAACTATGGCTACACCTTC. Protein sequence: CAWSTGNYGYTF.

The rearrangement uses TRBV20-1 and TRBJ1-2; 12 bases match TRBD1. This CDR3 is built from 15 residues. Germline values: CDR1 DFQATT, CDR2 SNEGSKA (reference sequence). V gave up 5 bases and J gave up 8 bases; unmatched junction bases: 12. For the CDR3, the DNA is TGCAGTGCTCCTAACCCGGGACAGGGGGCGGGAGGCTACACCTTC. This codes for CSAPNPGQGAGGYTF.

This chain connects TRBV11-1 to TRBJ2-5; D assignment may be TRBD1 or TRBD2 (5 bases each). Deletions cut 2 bases from V and 8 bases from J, with 15 bases between. CDR3 length equals 14 residues. CDR1 is SGHAT and CDR2 is FQDESV in the germline V gene (reference sequence). CDR3 bases: TGTGCCAGCAGCTTAAAGTCGGGACCAATCACCCAGTACTTC. Encoded protein: CASSLKSGPITQYF. Variable domain in full (rest from reference TRBV11-1 and TRBJ2-5): EAEVAQSPRYKITEKSQAVAFWCDPISGHATLYWYRQILGQGPELLVQFQDESVVDDSQLPKDRFSAERLKGVDSTLKIQPAELGDSAMYLCASSLKSGPITQYFGPGTRLLVL.

This clonotype has more than one count but fewer than ten. The genes are TRBV20-1 and TRBJ2-1; TRBD2 matches at 10 bases. The CDR3 loop spans 15 amino acids. The germline V gene encodes CDR1 DFQATT and CDR2 SNEGSKA (reference sequence). J was trimmed by 8 bases and V by 3 bases; bases with no gene match: 10. As DNA, the CDR3 is TGCAGTGCTAGTGTATGGTCTCTAGCGGGAGATGAGCAGTTCTTC. This gives the protein CSASVWSLAGDEQFF.

The J gene is TRBJ2-5, the V gene TRBV12-3 or TRBV12-4; TRBD2 aligns across 14 bases. The CDR3 contains 18 residues. The trim removed 4 bases at V and 2 bases at J, leaving 9 bases unmatched. CDR3 bases: TGTGCCAGCAGTTACCTCGGGACTAGCGGGAGTGGGCAAGAGACCCAGTACTTC. Its protein is CASSYLGTSGSGQETQYF.

V and J are TRBV29-1 and TRBJ2-1; the match to TRBD2 covers 13 bases. The CDR3 covers 17 residues. The ends lost 6 bases at V and 0 bases at J; junction bases unmatched: 8. The V gene's germline CDR1 is SQVTM and CDR2 ANQGSEA. The CDR3 protein is CSVTGLAGVSSYNEQFF. The DNA for the CDR3 is TGCAGCGTCACCGGACTAGCGGGGGTAAGCTCCTACAATGAGCAGTTCTTC.

This clonotype showed up many times. The genes are TRBV28 and TRBJ1-2; 7 bases map to TRBD1. This CDR3 is 17 amino acids long. V lost 0 bases, J lost 4 bases, and 11 bases stayed unmatched. Germline values: CDR1 MDHEN, CDR2 SYDVKM. The CDR3 DNA follows: TGTGCCAGCAGTTTATGGGACAGGAAGAGGCTGACCTATGGCTACACCTTC. Protein product: CASSLWDRKRLTYGYTF.